These 32 T cell receptor beta chains were all obtained from the same sample, sequenced in a study of response to subunit inactivated influenza vaccine. A single record per CDR3 protein comes from TCRdb applying MiXCR to the RT-PCR reads. The sample gives around 570,000 distinct CDR3 sequences, less than 10% of which show up once; roughly 13% is in the top ten. The sample consisted of PBMCs from blood, taken 23 months after vaccination. The receptors shown here come from a man between 50 and 75 years old who received an inactivated influenza vaccine.

The V and J genes are TRBV2 and TRBJ1-5; D might be TRBD1 (6 bases). Trimming left V 6 bases short and J 5 bases short, with 14 bases between. The CDR3 has 14 amino acids. Germline assignment: CDR1 SNHLY and CDR2 FYNNEI. Here the CDR3 DNA reads TGTGCCAGCAGAGCCGGGACACCTGATCAGCCCCAGCATTTT. Translation gives CASRAGTPDQPQHF.

J is TRBJ2-2 and V is TRBV19; TRBD1 matches 9 bases. Germline trimming cut 3 bases from V and 5 bases from J; bases unmatched to any gene: 4. Per the germline V gene, CDR1 is LNHDA and CDR2 is SQIVND (reference sequence). This CDR3 spans 15 amino acids. In DNA, the CDR3 is TGTGCCAGTAGTATTCGGACAGGGGTGACCGGGGAGCTGTTTTTT. As protein: CASSIRTGVTGELFF. The full variable domain, completed using reference TRBV19 and TRBJ2-2, is DGGITQSPKYLFRKEGQNVTLSCEQNLNHDAMYWYRQDPGQGLRLIYYSQIVNDFQKGDIAEGYSVSREKKESFPLTVTSAQKNPTAFYLCASSIRTGVTGELFFGEGSRLTVL.

The chain combines TRBV20-1 with TRBJ2-5; 13 bases are a match to TRBD2. Germline V lookup: CDR1 DFQATT, CDR2 SNEGSKA (reference sequence). CDR3 length: 16 amino acids. V lost 1 base, J lost 4 bases, and 6 bases stayed unmatched. CDR3 nucleotide sequence: TGCAGTGCTAGAGGGACTAGCGGGAGAGCCAGAGAGACCCAGTACTTC. This sequence encodes CSARGTSGRARETQYF.

The chain joins TRBV7-9 to TRBJ2-4; maybe TRBD2 (6 bases). V was trimmed by 1 base and J by 13 bases, leaving 14 bases between them. CDR3 size: 13 residues. Germline CDR1 SEHNR, CDR2 FQNEAQ (reference sequence). In DNA form, the CDR3 reads TGTGCCAGCAGCTTAGGATTTGCGGGACCCCAGTACTTC. Translating gives CASSLGFAGPQYF.

This clonotype occurred a few times. The rearrangement uses TRBV7-9 and TRBJ1-2; D gene ambiguous. The germline V gene encodes CDR1 SEHNR and CDR2 FQNEAQ (reference sequence). The V end lost 1 base, the J end lost 7 bases, and 10 bases lay between the germline ends. CDR3 length: 13 residues. In DNA form, the CDR3 reads TGTGCCAGCAGCTTAGACGGCAAACGTGGCTACACCTTC. Its protein product is CASSLDGKRGYTF.

This clonotype was seen ten or more times. This chain links TRBV11-2 with TRBJ1-1; 8 bases map to TRBD1. The J segment lost 2 bases and the V segment lost 3 bases, leaving 5 bases of the junction unmatched. The germline gives CDR1 SGHAT, CDR2 FQNNGV. This CDR3 is built from 15 residues. This CDR3 reads CASSLQGAGNTEAFF. CDR3 DNA sequence: TGTGCCAGCAGCTTGCAGGGGGCTGGAAACACTGAAGCTTTCTTT. Looking up the rest from reference TRBV11-2 and TRBJ1-1 gives the full variable domain: EAGVAQSPRYKIIEKRQSVAFWCNPISGHATLYWYQQILGQGPKLLIQFQNNGVVDDSQLPKDRFSAERLKGVDSTLKIQPAKLEDSAVYLCASSLQGAGNTEAFFGQGTRLTVV.

The chain recombines TRBV7-8 with TRBJ1-2; D call uncertain. Trimming removed 1 base from V and 4 bases from J, with 10 bases in between. This CDR3 spans 14 amino acids. The germline gives CDR1 SGHVS, CDR2 FQNEAQ. This chain's CDR3 is CASSLDSSSYGYTF. CDR3 bases: TGTGCCAGCAGCTTAGATTCCAGTAGCTATGGCTACACCTTC. Looking up the rest from reference TRBV7-8 and TRBJ1-2 gives the full variable domain: GAGVSQSPRYKVAKRGQDVALRCDPISGHVSLFWYQQALGQGPEFLTYFQNEAQLDKSGLPSDRFFAERPEGSVSTLKIQRTQQEDSAVYLCASSLDSSSYGYTFGSGTRLTVV.

The gene calls are TRBV12-3 or TRBV12-4 and TRBJ2-7; a possible D gene is TRBD2 (6 bases). The CDR3 runs 17 residues. V shed 0 bases and J shed 6 bases, with 21 bases lying between them. CDR3 sequence (DNA): TGTGCCAGCAGTTTAGCAGTTGGGAGGCAGGGAATGGTCGAGCAGTACTTC. As protein: CASSLAVGRQGMVEQYF.

The gene calls are TRBV10-3 and TRBJ2-2, with D possibly being TRBD2 (6 bases). This CDR3 is 14 amino acids long. The germline gives CDR1 ENHRY, CDR2 SYGVKD. Trimming removed 8 bases at V and 3 bases at J, with 13 bases between. The CDR3 DNA follows: TGTGCCATCCGGGACTCGAGGGACACCGGGGAGCTGTTTTTT. Its translation is CAIRDSRDTGELFF.

This clonotype came up a few times. The J gene is TRBJ1-4, the V gene TRBV4-1; no clear D. The CDR3 extends over 15 amino acids. Germline lookup yields CDR1 MGHRA and CDR2 YSYEKL. Trimming removed 2 bases from V and 2 bases from J, with 9 bases in between. CDR3 sequence: CASSQTRLTNEKLFF. CDR3 bases: TGCGCCAGCAGCCAAACCAGGCTTACTAATGAAAAACTGTTTTTT.

This clonotype appeared once. The CDR3 DNA follows: TGTGCCAGCTCACCGGTGAGCTTTCGGGATGAGCAGTTCTTC. It translates to CASSPVSFRDEQFF. This chain links TRBV18 with TRBJ2-1; D uncertain. The CDR3 spans 14 residues. Germline V gives CDR1 KGHSH, CDR2 LQKENI. Trimming removed 3 bases at V and 8 bases at J, with 14 bases between.

This rearrangement joins TRBV6-1 to TRBJ2-1; TRBD2 is a possible D gene (6 bases). CDR3 length equals 13 residues. With 5 bases removed from V and 9 bases from J, the gap between germline ends came to 14 bases. Germline values: CDR1 MNHNS, CDR2 SASEGT. The CDR3 loop is CASSPGVAVEQFF. CDR3 nucleotide sequence: TGTGCCAGCAGTCCCGGGGTAGCGGTTGAGCAGTTCTTC.

This clonotype was detected only a few times. The chain carries TRBV11-2 and TRBJ2-7; D possibly corresponds to TRBD1 (6 bases). In germline, CDR1 is SGHAT, CDR2 FQNNGV. The CDR3 has 13 residues. The V end was cut by 9 bases, the J end by 4 bases, with 16 bases between. The CDR3 sequence is CARGWDIKYEQYF. CDR3 nucleotides: TGTGCCAGGGGCTGGGACATAAAATACGAGCAGTACTTC. The variable domain in full, completed from reference TRBV11-2 and TRBJ2-7, reads EAGVAQSPRYKIIEKRQSVAFWCNPISGHATLYWYQQILGQGPKLLIQFQNNGVVDDSQLPKDRFSAERLKGVDSTLKIQPAKLEDSAVYLCARGWDIKYEQYFGPGTRLTVT.

At least ten counts were recorded for this clonotype. V is TRBV11-2 and J is TRBJ2-2; the match to TRBD2 covers 9 bases. Germline V gene data show CDR1 as SGHAT and CDR2 as FQNNGV. This CDR3 comprises 16 residues. V lost 0 bases and J lost 4; bases outside the gene matches: 3. The CDR3 DNA reads as TGTGCCAGCAGCTTAGAGCGCGGGGGGGCCACCGGGGAGCTGTTTTTT. Protein: CASSLERGGATGELFF.

This clonotype was seen a few times. J is TRBJ1-2 and V is TRBV10-3; 7 bases are shared with TRBD1. The V gene's germline CDR1 is ENHRY and CDR2 SYGVKD. CDR3 length equals 14 residues. V was clipped by 7 bases and J by 0 bases; unmatched bases: 5. The CDR3 spells CAITPDRANYGYTF. The CDR3 DNA follows: TGTGCCATCACCCCAGACAGGGCTAACTATGGCTACACCTTC.

This clonotype was recorded at least ten times. The rearrangement joins TRBV4-1 to TRBJ2-2; possibly TRBD2 for D (6 bases). V lost 1 base and J lost 3, with 15 bases in between. The CDR3 contains 17 residues. Per germline, CDR1 MGHRA and CDR2 YSYEKL. CDR3 in DNA: TGCGCCAGCAGCCAAGGGGGGAGGCTCGCCCACACCGGGGAGCTGTTTTTT. Protein product: CASSQGGRLAHTGELFF.

The chain joins TRBV10-3 to TRBJ2-3; 9 positions agree with TRBD2. From germline, CDR1 is ENHRY and CDR2 SYGVKD. V lost 11 bases to trimming and J lost 3 bases; unmatched junction nucleotides: 3. This CDR3 has 12 residues. This CDR3 reads CAAGGWTDTQYF. The CDR3 DNA sequence: TGTGCCGCGGGGGGGTGGACAGATACGCAGTATTTT.

For this clonotype: A much larger clone lies a single base off, so this may be a read error. The chain uses TRBV3-1 and TRBJ1-6, with a tentative D call TRBD1 (6 bases). The germline CDR1 and CDR2 sequences are LGHDT and YNNKEL (reference sequence). Trimming pared 1 base from V and 8 bases from J, leaving 12 bases between. The CDR3 has 15 amino acids. CDR3 DNA sequence: TGTGCCAGCAGCCAAGGGTCAGGGGTTTATTCACCCCTCCACTTT. Translation: CASSQGSGVYSPLHF.

In its sample, this clonotype was seen a few times. The J gene is TRBJ2-6, the V gene TRBV20-1; tentative D call: TRBD2 (5 bases). CDR3 length equals 18 residues. Germline CDR1 reads DFQATT; CDR2 reads SNEGSKA (reference sequence). Trimming pared 1 base from V and 1 base from J, leaving 17 bases between. The CDR3: CSARAIGGTLSGANVLTF. Written as DNA, the CDR3 is TGCAGTGCTAGAGCGATCGGAGGAACCCTTTCTGGGGCCAACGTCCTGACTTTC.

This chain uses TRBV27 with TRBJ2-1; the match to TRBD2 covers 7 bases. J was trimmed by 2 bases and V by 2 bases; bases with no gene match: 6. The CDR3 sequence is 16 residues long. Looked up from germline, CDR1 is MNHEY and CDR2 is SMNVEV (reference sequence). The CDR3 sequence: CASSLLSSGTYNEQFF. In nucleotides, the CDR3 is TGTGCCAGCAGTTTACTCTCGAGCGGGACCTACAATGAGCAGTTCTTC.

The rearrangement joins TRBV6-1 to TRBJ2-7, with 8 nucleotides matching TRBD1. CDR1 and CDR2 (germline): MNHNS, SASEGT. The V gene end was trimmed by 6 bases and the J gene end by 4 bases; junction bases not matched to a gene: 8. This CDR3 is built from 14 residues. The DNA of the CDR3 is TGTGCCAGCAGGGTGGGGACAGGATGGTACGAGCAGTACTTC. As protein: CASRVGTGWYEQYF.

J is TRBJ1-1 and V is TRBV14, with D hard to call. CDR1 and CDR2 from the germline V gene are SGHDN and FVKESK. V was trimmed by 1 base and J by 13 bases, leaving 16 bases between them. The CDR3 contains 13 residues. The CDR3 reads CASSQASSIVGFF. The CDR3 DNA is TGTGCCAGCAGCCAAGCTTCGTCTATAGTTGGTTTCTTT. Full variable domain (rest looked up from reference TRBV14 and TRBJ1-1): EAGVTQFPSHSVIEKGQTVTLRCDPISGHDNLYWYRRVMGKEIKFLLHFVKESKQDESGMPNNRFLAERTGGTYSTLKVQPAELEDSGVYFCASSQASSIVGFFGQGTRLTVV.

About this clonotype: A much larger clonotype is one base distant, so this may be a read error. The rearrangement links TRBV11-2 to TRBJ2-3; 10 positions agree with TRBD2. Germline V gene data show CDR1 as SGHAT and CDR2 as FQNNGV. This CDR3 has 20 residues. V was clipped by 5 bases and J by 2 bases; unmatched bases: 19. Here the CDR3 reads CASSPQRSSTSGQDTDTQYF. CDR3 nucleotides: TGTGCCAGCAGCCCACAGAGATCTTCGACTAGCGGGCAAGACACAGATACGCAGTATTTT.

The table lists this clonotype with many counts. V gene TRBV6-1 combines with J gene TRBJ2-7, with 15 bases fitting TRBD2. The CDR3 covers 16 residues. In germline, CDR1 is MNHNS, CDR2 SASEGT. Trimming cost V 7 bases and J 2 bases; bases outside gene matches: 6. The CDR3 reads CASIGTSGRSTYEQYF. The CDR3 bases are TGTGCCAGCATTGGGACTAGCGGGAGGAGTACCTACGAGCAGTACTTC.

This clonotype has just a few counts. The CDR3 spells CASSYGGGASYEQYF. CDR3 sequence (DNA): TGTGCCAGCAGTTACGGTGGGGGGGCGTCCTACGAGCAGTACTTC. V gene TRBV6-5 combines with J gene TRBJ2-7, with a tentative D call TRBD2 (7 bases). The CDR3 has 15 amino acids. From germline, CDR1 is MNHEY and CDR2 SVGAGI. The V end was cut by 2 bases, the J end by 1 base, with 12 bases between.

This clonotype was observed many times. This rearrangement joins TRBV6-5 to TRBJ1-4, with no clear D. Germline CDR1 reads MNHEY; CDR2 reads SVGAGI. V dropped 0 bases and J dropped 7 bases, with 12 bases sitting between them. This CDR3 is 15 amino acids long. The CDR3 is CASSYSHHPAEKLFF. The DNA of the CDR3 is TGTGCCAGCAGTTACTCGCACCATCCAGCTGAAAAACTGTTTTTT.

This clonotype was seen only a few times. Here the CDR3 DNA reads TGCAGCTCCTTAGGGTTACTAGCAGAACCTAGCACAGATACGCAGTATTTT. Translation: CSSLGLLAEPSTDTQYF. The chain recombines TRBV20-1 with TRBJ2-3; tentative D call: TRBD2 (6 bases). From germline, CDR1 is DFQATT and CDR2 SNEGSKA (reference sequence). This CDR3 contains 17 residues.

This clonotype came up a few times. The chain has TRBV20-1 and TRBJ1-5; D not resolved. The CDR3 runs 13 residues. The ends were cut back, 5 bases at V and 3 bases at J, with 11 bases in the middle. CDR1 is DFQATT, CDR2 SNEGSKA, per germline (reference sequence). The DNA for the CDR3 is TGCAGTGCTGATACAGCTCTCAATCAGCCCCAGCATTTT. As protein: CSADTALNQPQHF.

This clonotype came up a few times. The rearrangement links TRBV20-1 to TRBJ2-2; 8 positions match TRBD1. Germline assignment: CDR1 DFQATT and CDR2 SNEGSKA (reference sequence). Trimming at V came to 3 bases and at J to 4 bases, leaving 13 bases not matched to a gene. The CDR3 is made up of 17 amino acids. The CDR3 is CSARRTRGRRGTGELFF. The CDR3 DNA reads as TGCAGTGCTAGGCGCACCAGGGGGCGCCGAGGCACCGGGGAGCTGTTTTTT.

This clonotype was seen ten or more times. The chain joins TRBV6-5 to TRBJ2-7; TRBD1 or TRBD2 may be the D gene (5 bases each). The CDR3 is made up of 14 amino acids. Germline V CDR1 and CDR2: MNHEY, SVGAGI. Trimming removed 4 bases from V and 6 bases from J, with 16 bases in between. CDR3 in DNA: TGTGCCAGCAGTTCCCGGGACGGACATGTCGAGCAGTACTTC. Translating it yields CASSSRDGHVEQYF.

At least ten counts were recorded for this clonotype. J is TRBJ2-1 and V is TRBV11-2, with 7 bases fitting TRBD1. Germline CDR1 is SGHAT and CDR2 is FQNNGV. V shed 3 bases and J 9 bases; nucleotides not matched to a gene: 2. The CDR3 has 12 amino acids. CDR3 nucleotide sequence: TGTGCCAGCAGCTTCCAGGGGGTTGAGCAGTTCTTC. It codes for CASSFQGVEQFF. Full variable domain (missing parts from reference TRBV11-2 and TRBJ2-1): EAGVAQSPRYKIIEKRQSVAFWCNPISGHATLYWYQQILGQGPKLLIQFQNNGVVDDSQLPKDRFSAERLKGVDSTLKIQPAKLEDSAVYLCASSFQGVEQFFGPGTRLTVL.

This clonotype was detected ten times or more. This chain uses TRBV7-9 with TRBJ1-1; 7 bases match TRBD1. Germline V gene lookup returns CDR1 SEHNR and CDR2 FQNEAQ (reference sequence). The length of the CDR3 is 16 residues. Losses at the gene ends were 5 bases for V and 0 bases for J; bases not matched to a gene: 9. CDR3: CASSIYPRGMNTEAFF. CDR3 coding DNA: TGTGCCAGCAGCATCTACCCCAGGGGGATGAACACTGAAGCTTTCTTT.